One sample yielded the 10 T cell receptor beta chains listed below, sequenced in a study of T-cell reconstitution after alpha-beta-depleted transplantation in children. Unique molecular identifiers were used in preparing the TCRbeta library. MiXCR, run by TCRdb on the PCR reads, gives a single entry per CDR3 protein. This sample carries 780,000 or so distinct CDR3 sequences, 16% of them seen once, and the ten largest clones take around 5%. The sample here was PBMCs, mostly from graft donor cells, taken 360 days after TCRalphabeta/CD19-depleted stem cell transplant. The receptors here all came from a male patient aged 10 to 17 who had a stem cell transplant for acute lymphoblastic leukemia, so the T cells may come from the graft donor.

The sample holds many counts of this clonotype. The V call is TRBV15, the J call TRBJ2-2; TRBD1 matches at 7 bases. This CDR3 has 16 amino acids. Germline V gene lookup returns CDR1 LNHNV and CDR2 YYDKDF (reference sequence). Germline trimming cut 5 bases from V and 3 bases from J; bases unmatched to any gene: 9. For the CDR3, the DNA is TGTGCCACCAGCGTCACAGACAGGGCGGACACCGGGGAGCTGTTTTTT. Its translation is CATSVTDRADTGELFF. The full variable domain, rest sourced from reference TRBV15 and TRBJ2-2, is DAMVIQNPRYQVTQFGKPVTLSCSQTLNHNVMYWYQQKSSQAPKLLFHYYDKDFNNEADTPDNFQSRRPNTSFCFLDIRSPGLGDTAMYLCATSVTDRADTGELFFGEGSRLTVL.

A few counts support this clonotype. The chain carries TRBV5-1 and TRBJ2-1; the match to TRBD2 covers 13 bases. CDR3 size: 19 residues. CDR1 and CDR2 (germline): SGHRS, YFSETQ. The J segment lost 1 base and the V segment lost 4 bases, leaving 11 bases of the junction unmatched. The CDR3 region has the DNA TGCGCCAGCAGCCTTCCGGGACTAGCGGGACCTCCGTCCTACAATGAGCAGTTCTTC. This translates into CASSLPGLAGPPSYNEQFF.

The table lists this clonotype with many counts. The gene calls are TRBV6-2 or TRBV6-3 and TRBJ2-3; D unclear. V lost 2 bases and J 6 bases, leaving 15 bases between the germline ends. The CDR3 has 15 amino acids. Germline V gene sequence: CDR1 MNHEY, CDR2 SVGEGT. In DNA form, the CDR3 reads TGTGCCAGCAGTTACGGCGTCCTCGGCGGCGATACGCAGTATTTT. Translated: CASSYGVLGGDTQYF.

The J gene is TRBJ2-1, the V gene TRBV7-6; 14 nucleotides match TRBD2. Germline-derived CDR1 and CDR2 are SGHVS and FNYEAQ. The CDR3 runs 19 residues. After removal of 0 bases from V and 4 bases from J, the junction contained 8 bases not matched to a gene. CDR3 DNA sequence: TGTGCCAGCAGCTTAGCTGGGACTAGCGGGAGCCTATTTTACAATGAGCAGTTCTTC. Translating it yields CASSLAGTSGSLFYNEQFF.

This clonotype appeared a few times. V is TRBV9 and J is TRBJ2-3; 10 nucleotides agree with TRBD2. V lost 3 bases to trimming and J lost 4 bases; unmatched junction nucleotides: 8. Germline V gene lookup returns CDR1 SGDLS and CDR2 YYNGEE. This CDR3 has 16 residues. The chain's CDR3 is CASSGAVAGGADTQYF. The CDR3, as DNA: TGTGCCAGCAGCGGAGCGGTAGCGGGAGGCGCAGATACGCAGTATTTT.

This clonotype was counted only a few times. The gene calls are TRBV15 and TRBJ2-1; tentative D call: TRBD2 (6 bases). The germline V gene encodes CDR1 LNHNV and CDR2 YYDKDF (reference sequence). V was shortened by 3 bases and J by 6 bases, with 18 bases between the two germline ends. This CDR3 is built from 16 residues. In DNA form, the CDR3 reads TGTGCCACCAGCAGTATTCCCGGGACGGAGGGCAATGAGCAGTTCTTC. Its translation: CATSSIPGTEGNEQFF.

This clonotype was detected only once. V gene TRBV7-3 combines with J gene TRBJ2-1, with TRBD2 identical over 9 bases. V lost 7 bases and J lost 5; bases outside the gene matches: 3. CDR3 length equals 13 residues. Germline CDR1 reads SGHTA; CDR2 reads FQGTGA. CDR3 DNA: TGTGCCAGCAAGACTAGCGGAAACAATGAGCAGTTCTTC. Encoded protein: CASKTSGNNEQFF.

This rearrangement joins TRBV10-3 to TRBJ1-4, with 9 positions matching TRBD1. Germline V gene lookup returns CDR1 ENHRY and CDR2 SYGVKD. CDR3 length: 14 amino acids. Germline trimming cut 5 bases from V and 6 bases from J; bases unmatched to any gene: 4. As DNA, the CDR3 is TGTGCCATCAGTTCCGGGACAGGGCATGAAAAACTGTTTTTT. It specifies CAISSGTGHEKLFF.

This chain connects TRBV29-1 to TRBJ2-7; a possible D gene is TRBD2 (6 bases). The germline V gene encodes CDR1 SQVTM and CDR2 ANQGSEA. The CDR3 contains 14 residues. Trimming removed 5 bases from V and 7 bases from J, with 21 bases in between. The CDR3 sequence: CSVTRTMITSEQYF. The CDR3, as DNA: TGCAGCGTTACCCGGACTATGATTACGAGTGAGCAGTACTTC.

This clonotype was detected only a few times. This sequence joins TRBV7-2 and TRBJ2-4; unclear D gene. Germline loops: CDR1 SGHTA, CDR2 FQGNSA. Between the trimmed V and J ends, which lost 1 base and 3 bases, there was a span of 4 bases. The CDR3 is 13 residues long. The CDR3 is CASSLVVKNIQYF. CDR3 sequence (DNA): TGTGCCAGCAGCTTAGTAGTCAAAAACATTCAGTACTTC.